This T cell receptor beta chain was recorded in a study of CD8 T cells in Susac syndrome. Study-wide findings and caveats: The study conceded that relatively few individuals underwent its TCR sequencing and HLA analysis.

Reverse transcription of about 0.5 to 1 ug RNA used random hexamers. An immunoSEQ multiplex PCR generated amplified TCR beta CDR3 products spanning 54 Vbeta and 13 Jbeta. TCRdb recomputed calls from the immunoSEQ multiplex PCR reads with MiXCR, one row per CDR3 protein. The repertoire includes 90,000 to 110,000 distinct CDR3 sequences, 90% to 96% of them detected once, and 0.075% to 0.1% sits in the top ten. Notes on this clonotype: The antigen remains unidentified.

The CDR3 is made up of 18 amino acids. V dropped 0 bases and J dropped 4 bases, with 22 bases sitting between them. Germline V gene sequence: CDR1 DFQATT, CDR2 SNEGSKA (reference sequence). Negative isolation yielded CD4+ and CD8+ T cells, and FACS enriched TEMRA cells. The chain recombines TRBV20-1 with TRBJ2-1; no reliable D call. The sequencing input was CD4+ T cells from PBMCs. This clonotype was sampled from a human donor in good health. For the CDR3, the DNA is TGCAGTGCTAGAGATCGGGTCCAAGGTGGAATCTTTTACAATGAGCAGTTCTTC. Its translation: CSARDRVQGGIFYNEQFF.